These 27 T cell receptor beta chains were sequenced from one sample in a study of blood T cell repertoires in COVID-19. Produced via immunoSEQ multiplex PCR; TCRdb's table is partial and in-frame only. The profile shows 110,000 to 150,000 clones, 85% of them singletons. The material sequenced was PBMCs or T cells enriched from blood (not recorded which). These receptor sequences come from a middle-aged woman who had recovered from COVID-19.

The chain links TRBV19 to TRBJ2-5; TRBD2 agrees at 9 bases. The CDR3 extends over 15 amino acids. V lost 3 bases to trimming and J lost 5 bases; unmatched junction nucleotides: 7. From germline, CDR1 is LNHDA and CDR2 SQIVND (reference sequence). The CDR3 bases are TGTGCCAGTAGTATCGCTAGCGGGGTCCAGGAGACCCAGTACTTC. Translated: CASSIASGVQETQYF.

The chain joins TRBV7-9 to TRBJ1-5; TRBD1 agrees at 9 bases. V trimming: 5 bases; J trimming: 5 bases; junction bases outside the gene matches: 7. The length of the CDR3 is 15 residues. Per the germline V gene, CDR1 is SEHNR and CDR2 is FQNEAQ (reference sequence). In nucleotides, the CDR3 is TGTGCCAGCAGCCTGACGGGACAGGGATATCAGCCCCAGCATTTT. It yields the protein CASSLTGQGYQPQHF. The whole variable domain, filled in from reference TRBV7-9 and TRBJ1-5, reads DTGVSQNPRHKITKRGQNVTFRCDPISEHNRLYWYRQTLGQGPEFLTYFQNEAQLEKSRLLSDRFSAERPKGSFSTLEIQRTEQGDSAMYLCASSLTGQGYQPQHFGDGTRLSIL.

The chain couples TRBV30 to TRBJ2-1; D perhaps matches TRBD2 (7 bases). V gave up 5 bases and J gave up 4 bases, with 18 bases separating them. The CDR3 has 15 residues. CDR1 is GTSNPN, CDR2 SVGIG, per germline (reference sequence). CDR3 residues: CAWALGGGGYNEQFF. CDR3 sequence (DNA): TGTGCCTGGGCCCTGGGGGGCGGGGGTTACAATGAGCAGTTCTTC.

This clone has a single count. This sequence joins TRBV7-9 and TRBJ2-7; D is undetermined. V was clipped by 2 bases and J by 0 bases, with 8 bases between them. CDR3 size: 14 residues. Germline CDR1 SEHNR, CDR2 FQNEAQ (reference sequence). The CDR3 spells CASSLPHNSYEQYF. CDR3 nucleotide sequence: TGTGCCAGCAGCTTACCACATAACTCCTACGAGCAGTACTTC. Based on the CDR3 plus reference TRBV7-9 and TRBJ2-7, the full variable domain is DTGVSQNPRHKITKRGQNVTFRCDPISEHNRLYWYRQTLGQGPEFLTYFQNEAQLEKSRLLSDRFSAERPKGSFSTLEIQRTEQGDSAMYLCASSLPHNSYEQYFGPGTRLTVT.

The chain uses TRBV6-5 and TRBJ1-4, with D possibly TRBD1 on 6 matching bases. Germline V gene data show CDR1 as MNHEY and CDR2 as SVGAGI. The CDR3 is 13 amino acids. V was cut by 4 bases and J by 7 bases, with 10 bases left in between. The CDR3 DNA reads TGTGCCAGCAGTTTACAGGGAAGTGAAAAACTGTTTTTT. As protein: CASSLQGSEKLFF.

The table lists this clone with a count of one. This chain connects TRBV27 to TRBJ2-7, with 8 positions matching TRBD1. Per the germline V gene, CDR1 is MNHEY and CDR2 is SMNVEV (reference sequence). V lost 3 bases to trimming and J lost 3 bases; unmatched junction nucleotides: 1. The CDR3 loop spans 13 amino acids. Here the CDR3 DNA reads TGTGCCAGCAGTTTCACAGGGGGCTACGAGCAGTACTTC. It specifies CASSFTGGYEQYF.

This rearrangement joins TRBV29-1 to TRBJ2-7; TRBD1 matches at 7 bases. Per the germline V gene, CDR1 is SQVTM and CDR2 is ANQGSEA. This CDR3 has 14 amino acids. Trimming removed 2 bases from V and 3 bases from J; junction bases left unmatched: 7. CDR3 coding DNA: TGCAGCGTTGAACTTCGGGACAGCGACTACGAGCAGTACTTC. As protein: CSVELRDSDYEQYF.

As for this clone: A clone one base away is much larger, so this may be a read error. The sample has other DNA sequences that encode this CDR3 too. The genes are TRBV3-1 (or the pseudogene TRBV3-2) and TRBJ2-7; D gene uncertain. V lost 1 base and J lost 4, with 2 bases in between. CDR1 and CDR2 (germline): LGHDT, YNNKEL (reference sequence). This CDR3 has 11 residues. The CDR3: CASSQAYEQYF. CDR3 sequence (DNA): TGTGCCAGCAGCCAAGCGTACGAGCAGTACTTC.

This clone was detected only once. The CDR3 DNA reads TGTGCCAGCACTATTAGCGGGGGGGATGAGCAGTTCTTC. Its protein is CASTISGGDEQFF. The V call is TRBV7-9, the J call TRBJ2-1, with 11 bases lining up with TRBD2. The germline V gene has CDR1 SEHNR and CDR2 FQNEAQ (reference sequence). The CDR3 runs 13 residues. The V gene end was trimmed by 7 bases and the J gene end by 8 bases; junction bases not matched to a gene: 4.

The chain has TRBV5-1 and TRBJ2-1, with TRBD2 matching over 11 bases. The CDR3 spans 17 residues. The junction had 10 bases not matched to a gene; V was cut back by 4 bases and J by 4 bases. Looked up from germline, CDR1 is SGHRS and CDR2 is YFSETQ. The CDR3 region has the DNA TGCGCCAGCAGCCTCACATTGACTAGCGGGGCATACAATGAGCAGTTCTTC. Amino acids: CASSLTLTSGAYNEQFF.

The CDR3 nucleotides read TGTGCCAGCAGCCCAGTGGGGACAGATAACTATGGCTACACCTTC. Protein product: CASSPVGTDNYGYTF. The chain has TRBV7-8 and TRBJ1-2; 7 bases map to TRBD1. V lost 5 bases, J lost 1 base, and 7 bases stayed unmatched. The germline V gene has CDR1 SGHVS and CDR2 FQNEAQ. The CDR3 runs to 15 residues.

This clone was picked up one time. The chain couples TRBV13 to TRBJ2-1, with 8 bases fitting TRBD2. The V gene's germline CDR1 is PRHDT and CDR2 FYEKMQ (reference sequence). The CDR3 runs 15 residues. The ends lost 6 bases at V and 4 bases at J; junction bases unmatched: 8. In DNA form, the CDR3 reads TGTGCCAGCAGAACGTCTAGCGGGCGTTACAATGAGCAGTTCTTC. This sequence encodes CASRTSSGRYNEQFF.

V gene TRBV27 combines with J gene TRBJ2-7, with 7 bases identical to TRBD2. CDR1 is MNHEY, CDR2 SMNVEV, per germline (reference sequence). Losses at the gene ends were 5 bases for V and 2 bases for J; bases not matched to a gene: 15. The CDR3 is 17 amino acids. Here the CDR3 reads CASSAIAPGGITYEQYF. In nucleotides, the CDR3 is TGTGCCAGCAGTGCGATCGCCCCGGGGGGAATTACCTACGAGCAGTACTTC.

This sequence joins TRBV2 and TRBJ1-4; 8 bases are a match to TRBD1. This CDR3 is 12 amino acids long. V lost 6 bases, J lost 10 bases, and 4 bases stayed unmatched. CDR1 SNHLY and CDR2 FYNNEI come from the germline V gene. CDR3 coding DNA: TGTGCCAGCAGACCTGGACAGGGAAAACTGTTTTTT. Translation gives CASRPGQGKLFF.

The chain joins TRBV30 to TRBJ1-6; no clear D gene. The CDR3 length is 12 residues. V gave up 2 bases and J gave up 12 bases, with 11 bases separating them. Germline values: CDR1 GTSNPN, CDR2 SVGIG (reference sequence). DNA for the CDR3: TGTGCCTGGAGTAAAGAGGTATTACCCCTCCACTTT. It encodes CAWSKEVLPLHF.

This chain uses TRBV7-2 with TRBJ2-1, with D maybe TRBD2 (5 bases). Looked up from germline, CDR1 is SGHTA and CDR2 is FQGNSA. The ends were cut back, 3 bases at V and 9 bases at J, with 12 bases in the middle. This CDR3 comprises 13 residues. This CDR3 reads CASSFPSHPEQFF. In DNA, the CDR3 is TGTGCCAGCAGCTTCCCTAGCCATCCTGAGCAGTTCTTC.

The chain joins TRBV29-1 to TRBJ1-5; 12 nucleotides agree with TRBD1. The CDR3 loop spans 14 amino acids. Germline assignment: CDR1 SQVTM and CDR2 ANQGSEA. With V trimmed by 4 bases and J by 7 bases, 5 bases remained unmatched. The CDR3 loop is CSVALGTGGQPQHF. The CDR3 bases are TGCAGCGTTGCCCTTGGGACAGGGGGCCAGCCCCAGCATTTT. The full variable domain, rest sourced from reference TRBV29-1 and TRBJ1-5, is SAVISQKPSRDICQRGTSLTIQCQVDSQVTMMFWYRQQPGQSLTLIATANQGSEATYESGFVIDKFPISRPNLTFSTLTVSNMSPEDSSIYLCSVALGTGGQPQHFGDGTRLSIL.

The rearrangement uses TRBV6-2 or TRBV6-3 and TRBJ1-4; D gene unclear. V was shortened by 5 bases and J by 8 bases, with 18 bases between the two germline ends. Per germline, CDR1 MNHEY and CDR2 SVGEGT. The length of the CDR3 is 15 residues. CDR3 coding DNA: TGTGCCAGCAGTAAGGCAAAACCCAGCGACGAAAAACTGTTTTTT. Its protein is CASSKAKPSDEKLFF.

The chain couples TRBV15 to TRBJ1-5, with 8 bases matching TRBD1. From germline, CDR1 is LNHNV and CDR2 YYDKDF (reference sequence). After removal of 0 bases from V and 9 bases from J, the junction contained 10 bases not matched to a gene. This CDR3 is 16 amino acids long. The CDR3 DNA reads as TGTGCCACCAGCAGAGATCAGGGGGCGCTGGTGGGGCCCCAGCATTTT. Translated, it gives CATSRDQGALVGPQHF.

This clone was seen more than once but under ten times. J is TRBJ2-7 and V is TRBV11-2; 8 bases fit TRBD2. The ends lost 3 bases at V and 7 bases at J; junction bases unmatched: 14. Germline lookup yields CDR1 SGHAT and CDR2 FQNNGV. The CDR3 runs to 16 residues. This CDR3 is CASSLIRKREWDEQYF. The CDR3 nucleotides are TGTGCCAGCAGCTTGATAAGAAAGCGGGAGTGGGATGAGCAGTACTTC.

The genes are TRBV5-4 and TRBJ2-7; 9 bases map to TRBD1. Per the germline V gene, CDR1 is SGHNT and CDR2 is YYREEE (reference sequence). Trimming took 3 bases from V and 2 from J; bases not matched to a gene: 9. The length of the CDR3 is 16 residues. The DNA of the CDR3 is TGTGCCAGCAGCTCCGGGACAGGGATTTTAACCTACGAGCAGTACTTC. Its protein is CASSSGTGILTYEQYF.

CDR3 DNA: TGTGCCAGCAGCTCCGGGACAGGGCTTCACAATGAGCAGTTCTTC. Its protein is CASSSGTGLHNEQFF. The chain is built from TRBV7-3 and TRBJ2-1; 9 bases align to TRBD1. This CDR3 has 15 amino acids. CDR1 and CDR2 from the germline V gene are SGHTA and FQGTGA. Trimming took 4 bases from V and 5 from J; bases not matched to a gene: 6.

This clone was picked up many times. This chain connects TRBV7-9 to TRBJ2-7; 8 positions agree with TRBD2. The CDR3 loop spans 15 amino acids. Per germline, CDR1 SEHNR and CDR2 FQNEAQ (reference sequence). The V and J ends lost 5 bases and 0 bases, in that order; junction bases with no gene match: 6. The CDR3: CASSRLAGSSYEQYF. The CDR3 bases are TGTGCCAGCAGCCGTTTAGCGGGAAGCTCCTACGAGCAGTACTTC.

The chain recombines TRBV10-2 with TRBJ2-1, with 10 bases matching TRBD2. Trimming cost V 3 bases and J 1 base; bases outside gene matches: 6. Germline assignment: CDR1 WSHSY and CDR2 SAAADI. This CDR3 region has 17 residues. This CDR3 reads CASSDPASGRSYNEQFF. For the CDR3, the DNA is TGCGCCAGCAGTGACCCGGCTAGCGGGAGATCCTACAATGAGCAGTTCTTC.

The V call is TRBV11-3, the J call TRBJ2-2, with TRBD1 as a possible D gene (6 bases). Germline V gene sequence: CDR1 SGHNT, CDR2 YENEEA. This CDR3 has 16 amino acids. Trimming removed 3 bases at V and 2 bases at J, with 13 bases between. The CDR3 DNA follows: TGTGCCAGCAGCTTTCTGCAGGGGAGTAACACCGGGGAGCTGTTTTTT. It encodes CASSFLQGSNTGELFF.

V gene TRBV7-9 combines with J gene TRBJ1-1; D possibly corresponds to TRBD1 (5 bases). Trimming removed 5 bases at V and 5 bases at J, with 15 bases between. CDR3 length equals 14 residues. Germline loops: CDR1 SEHNR, CDR2 FQNEAQ (reference sequence). CDR3 sequence reads: CASSPNRGETEAFF. CDR3 DNA: TGTGCCAGCAGCCCGAACCGGGGGGAGACTGAAGCTTTCTTT. Together with reference TRBV7-9 and TRBJ1-1, the CDR3 gives the full variable domain: DTGVSQNPRHKITKRGQNVTFRCDPISEHNRLYWYRQTLGQGPEFLTYFQNEAQLEKSRLLSDRFSAERPKGSFSTLEIQRTEQGDSAMYLCASSPNRGETEAFFGQGTRLTVV.

This clone appeared once. The chain links TRBV19 to TRBJ2-5; 10 nucleotides agree with TRBD2. There are 18 residues in the CDR3. Looked up from germline, CDR1 is LNHDA and CDR2 is SQIVND (reference sequence). V shed 6 bases and J 4 bases; nucleotides not matched to a gene: 17. Written as DNA, the CDR3 is TGTGCCAGTAGCATCCGCTGGACTAGCGGTTCGAACAGAGAGACCCAGTACTTC. Residues: CASSIRWTSGSNRETQYF.